The next 23 T cell receptor beta chains were all read from a single sample in a study of cytomegalovirus exposure and HLA in healthy donors. Both 60 Vbeta primers and 13 Jbeta primers went into the PCR. Repertoires were generated with immunoSEQ multiplex PCR, while TCRdb's copy carries only in-frame clones and drops some. There are roughly 160,000 clones in the sample; around 82% occur only once, and 0.35% to 0.45% lies in the top ten. The material sequenced was PBMCs. The receptors were sampled from a boy between 2 and 10 years old in good health and CMV-seronegative.

The rearrangement joins TRBV2 to TRBJ2-1, with TRBD2 identical over 14 bases. This CDR3 has 14 amino acids. CDR1 and CDR2 (germline): SNHLY, FYNNEI. After removal of 9 bases from V and 3 bases from J, the junction contained 1 base not matched to a gene. CDR3 in amino acids: CARGLAGVYNEQFF. Here the CDR3 DNA reads TGTGCCAGGGGACTAGCGGGAGTCTACAATGAGCAGTTCTTC.

The table lists this clone with a count of one. The chain recombines TRBV27 with TRBJ2-5; 15 positions agree with TRBD2. Trimming removed 5 bases from V and 5 bases from J; junction bases left unmatched: 9. CDR3 size: 17 residues. Germline-derived CDR1 and CDR2 are MNHEY and SMNVEV (reference sequence). CDR3 sequence reads: CASSTRTSGRVRETQYF. The DNA of the CDR3 is TGTGCCAGCAGTACCCGGACTAGCGGGAGGGTTCGGGAGACCCAGTACTTC.

The chain is built from TRBV27 and TRBJ2-1; D perhaps matches TRBD1 (6 bases). V was trimmed by 2 bases and J by 4 bases, leaving 15 bases between them. The CDR3 has 16 residues. CDR1 is MNHEY, CDR2 SMNVEV, per germline (reference sequence). Written as DNA, the CDR3 is TGTGCCAGCAGTTTACAGGGGCTCGGATTATACAATGAGCAGTTCTTC. Its protein is CASSLQGLGLYNEQFF.

A few counts support this clone. This sequence joins TRBV5-1 and TRBJ1-1, with D tentatively TRBD1 (5 bases). This CDR3 contains 15 residues. V lost 3 bases to trimming and J lost 0 bases, with 12 bases between them. Germline CDR1 and CDR2: SGHRS and YFSETQ. The CDR3 region has the DNA TGCGCCAGCAGCTCCACGACAGTTATGAACACTGAAGCTTTCTTT. It encodes CASSSTTVMNTEAFF.

The genes are TRBV30 and TRBJ2-7, with D tentatively TRBD1 (5 bases). V was trimmed by 5 bases and J by 5 bases, leaving 19 bases between them. CDR3 length equals 14 residues. CDR1 GTSNPN and CDR2 SVGIG come from the germline V gene (reference sequence). CDR3 loop: CAWAARGRADEQYF. The CDR3 coding sequence is TGTGCCTGGGCAGCCCGAGGCAGGGCGGACGAGCAGTACTTC.

The chain joins TRBV5-4 to TRBJ2-5, with a possible D match to TRBD2 (5 bases). V was pared by 1 base and J by 5 bases, with 9 bases between. Germline values: CDR1 SGHNT, CDR2 YYREEE (reference sequence). CDR3 length: 13 amino acids. In nucleotides, the CDR3 is TGTGCCAGCAGCTTGCTAGCCGCGGAGACCCAGTACTTC. It encodes CASSLLAAETQYF.

The chain links TRBV7-8 to TRBJ2-5, with 9 bases matching TRBD1. The trim removed 2 bases at V and 5 bases at J, leaving 6 bases unmatched. This CDR3 is built from 15 residues. Germline V gives CDR1 SGHVS, CDR2 FQNEAQ. Written as DNA, the CDR3 is TGTGCCAGCAGCTTATTTTCTGGACAGGGGGAGACCCAGTACTTC. As protein: CASSLFSGQGETQYF.

V is TRBV27 and J is TRBJ2-1; D possibly corresponds to TRBD2 (6 bases). The CDR3 loop spans 17 amino acids. Trimming took 3 bases from V and 7 from J, leaving 22 bases between them. Germline values: CDR1 MNHEY, CDR2 SMNVEV (reference sequence). CDR3 sequence reads: CASSFGVTRPPPNEQFF. CDR3 coding DNA: TGTGCCAGCAGTTTTGGGGTGACTAGGCCGCCCCCGAATGAGCAGTTCTTC.

The gene calls are TRBV5-1 and TRBJ1-1, with 8 bases identical to TRBD1. The germline gives CDR1 SGHRS, CDR2 YFSETQ. CDR3 length equals 13 residues. Unmatched junction bases numbered 5, after V lost 3 bases and J lost 7 bases. CDR3 nucleotide sequence: TGCGCCAGCAGCTCCAACGGACAGGGTGAAGCTTTCTTT. The encoded protein is CASSSNGQGEAFF.

The chain recombines TRBV5-8 with TRBJ1-5; D possibly corresponds to TRBD1 (5 bases). V was clipped by 4 bases and J by 7 bases, with 18 bases between them. The CDR3 is made up of 15 amino acids. Germline lookup yields CDR1 SGHTS and CDR2 YDEGEE. This chain's CDR3 is CASSRYLQGVQPQHF. CDR3 DNA: TGTGCCAGCAGCCGTTATCTCCAGGGCGTCCAGCCCCAGCATTTT. Full variable domain (rest looked up from reference TRBV5-8 and TRBJ1-5): EAGVTQSPTHLIKTRGQQATLRCSPISGHTSVYWYQQALGLGLQFLLWYDEGEERNRGNFPPRFSGRQFPNYSSELNVNALELEDSALYLCASSRYLQGVQPQHFGDGTRLSIL.

This clone showed up just a few times. V gene TRBV5-6 combines with J gene TRBJ2-7; D is undetermined. The V end was cut by 0 bases, the J end by 7 bases, with 14 bases between. CDR1 and CDR2 from the germline V gene are SGHDT and YYEEEE. The CDR3 is 14 amino acids. The CDR3 nucleotides read TGTGCCAGCAGCTTGGTTTTACGAGATGTGGAGCAGTACTTC. Translated, it gives CASSLVLRDVEQYF.

The table lists this clone with a few counts. The V and J genes are TRBV6-1 and TRBJ1-3; no reliable D call. There are 14 residues in the CDR3. Germline V CDR1 and CDR2: MNHNS, SASEGT. Trimming left V 3 bases short and J 5 bases short, with 11 bases between. CDR3 nucleotides: TGTGCCAGCAGTGAGTGGACTGGCAGAAACACCATATATTTT. It is translated as CASSEWTGRNTIYF.

V usage is TRBV5-6 and J usage is TRBJ2-5; 8 nucleotides match TRBD1. The V gene's germline CDR1 is SGHDT and CDR2 YYEEEE. Germline trimming cut 2 bases from V and 3 bases from J; bases unmatched to any gene: 6. This CDR3 contains 15 residues. CDR3 nucleotides: TGTGCCAGCAGCTTAGTGGGACAGGCTAAAGAGACCCAGTACTTC. Protein: CASSLVGQAKETQYF.

CDR3 sequence (DNA): TGTGCCAGCAGCTTGTTCCTAGCGGGAAGGGCTGGGGCCAACGTCCTGACTTTC. This encodes CASSLFLAGRAGANVLTF. V usage is TRBV5-6 and J usage is TRBJ2-6, with 9 bases lining up with TRBD2. The CDR3 has 18 residues. The V segment lost 1 base and the J segment 2 bases; nucleotides outside the gene matches: 7. From germline, CDR1 is SGHDT and CDR2 YYEEEE.

Only one count was recorded for this clone. The gene calls are TRBV19 and TRBJ1-5; TRBD1 aligns across 7 bases. CDR3 length: 20 residues. Germline V gene sequence: CDR1 LNHDA, CDR2 SQIVND (reference sequence). The V segment lost 3 bases and the J segment 1 base; nucleotides outside the gene matches: 18. In nucleotides, the CDR3 is TGTGCCAGTAGTATTCGTCCCTTACTAAGGGGGCCGGTGAGCAATCAGCCCCAGCATTTT. It is translated as CASSIRPLLRGPVSNQPQHF.

The count of this clone is one. J is TRBJ2-7 and V is TRBV14, with a possible D match to TRBD2 (6 bases). Germline CDR1 reads SGHDN; CDR2 reads FVKESK. The CDR3 runs 14 residues. V dropped 4 bases and J dropped 6 bases, with 16 bases sitting between them. The DNA of the CDR3 is TGTGCCAGCAGCCCCATCGGGAGTGGATTCGAGCAGTACTTC. Translating it yields CASSPIGSGFEQYF.

A single count supports this clone. This chain connects TRBV18 to TRBJ1-2; 9 bases align to TRBD1. Trimming removed 5 bases from V and 8 bases from J; junction bases left unmatched: 9. This CDR3 is 14 amino acids long. Germline loops: CDR1 KGHSH, CDR2 LQKENI. Written as DNA, the CDR3 is TGTGCCAGCTCAGGTCCGGGACAGGGTGACGGCTACACCTTC. Amino acid sequence: CASSGPGQGDGYTF.

The chain joins TRBV5-1 to TRBJ2-3; 8 bases fit TRBD1. Losses at the gene ends were 2 bases for V and 7 bases for J; bases not matched to a gene: 3. CDR3 length equals 13 residues. Germline lookup yields CDR1 SGHRS and CDR2 YFSETQ. The CDR3 loop is CASSLQGVNTQYF. CDR3 nucleotides: TGCGCCAGCAGCTTACAGGGGGTAAATACGCAGTATTTT.

The chain carries TRBV19 and TRBJ1-6; 10 nucleotides align to TRBD1. Germline loops: CDR1 LNHDA, CDR2 SQIVND (reference sequence). The V and J ends lost 11 bases and 8 bases, in that order; junction bases with no gene match: 3. The CDR3 consists of 12 residues. CDR3 sequence reads: CASGTGDSPLHF. The DNA for the CDR3 is TGTGCCTCCGGGACAGGGGATTCACCCCTCCACTTT.

The V and J genes are TRBV19 and TRBJ2-1; D uncertain. CDR3 size: 13 residues. Trimming pared 5 bases from V and 9 bases from J, leaving 14 bases between. Germline-derived CDR1 and CDR2 are LNHDA and SQIVND (reference sequence). CDR3 amino acids: CASSPRLSTEQFF. The CDR3 DNA reads TGTGCCAGTAGTCCGCGACTTTCTACTGAGCAGTTCTTC.

The chain combines TRBV18 with TRBJ1-1; 7 positions agree with TRBD1. V lost 9 bases and J lost 0; bases outside the gene matches: 4. This CDR3 is 13 amino acids long. Germline lookup yields CDR1 KGHSH and CDR2 LQKENI. The CDR3 DNA sequence: TGTGCCAGTTCAACAGGGGTGAACACTGAAGCTTTCTTT. Encoded protein: CASSTGVNTEAFF.

This chain connects TRBV7-9 to TRBJ2-1; D unresolved. This CDR3 is built from 13 residues. The V gene lost 4 bases and the J gene lost 6 bases, with 10 bases spanning the gap. In germline, CDR1 is SEHNR, CDR2 FQNEAQ (reference sequence). The CDR3 DNA follows: TGTGCCAGCAGCTCCTTAAATTCCAATGAGCAGTTCTTC. Encoded protein: CASSSLNSNEQFF.

This clone was picked up a small number of times. CDR3 nucleotide sequence: TGTGCCAGCAGTCCTAGGACAAGCAACACTGAAGCTTTCTTT. Amino acid sequence: CASSPRTSNTEAFF. The chain uses TRBV6-1 and TRBJ1-1, with a tentative D call TRBD1 (5 bases). V lost 5 bases to trimming and J lost 2 bases, with 12 bases between them. Germline lookup yields CDR1 MNHNS and CDR2 SASEGT. This CDR3 is built from 14 residues.